The T cell receptor (beta chain) under discussion was sequenced for a study of cytomegalovirus exposure and HLA in healthy donors. General observations from the study: Some public TCRs appeared in many individuals, while most sequences were rare. Testing in vitro showed a few CMV-associated chains specific for CMV antigens. Reports credit the classifier with highly specific, highly sensitive diagnosis of cytomegalovirus status.

Notes on this clone: The antigen remains unidentified.

Repertoires were generated with immunoSEQ multiplex PCR, while TCRdb's copy carries only in-frame clones and drops some. Here the sample spans around 220,000 clones, approximately 80% being singletons. The donors were in the approximately 130-subject validation cohort; that cohort was separate from the roughly 660-subject first cohort. The V and J ends lost 2 bases and 7 bases, in that order; junction bases with no gene match: 11. The germline V gene has CDR1 SGHDN and CDR2 FVKESK. The CDR3 runs to 17 residues. The sequencing sample was made of PBMCs. The chain employs TRBV14 and TRBJ2-1; TRBD2 matches 10 bases. The TCR was taken from a woman aged 25 to 45 in good health and CMV-seropositive. The CDR3 reads CASSQSVAGTSENEQFF. CDR3 in DNA: TGTGCCAGCAGCCAAAGTGTGGCAGGGACTAGCGAGAATGAGCAGTTCTTC.